The TCR beta chain described here comes from a study of neoadjuvant anti-PD-1 for oral cavity cancer. V shed 6 bases and J 2 bases; nucleotides not matched to a gene: 7. CDR3 size: 15 residues. The germline CDR1 and CDR2 sequences are WNHNN and SYGVQD (reference sequence). TCRdb's copy holds only in-frame clones and misses some; the assay was immunoSEQ multiplex PCR. The repertoire consists of around 13,000 clones, with around 80% occurring once and the leading ten covering around 2.5%. Sample time point: after neoadjuvant nivolumab, at surgical resection. The receptor was isolated from a person aged 40-85 years with oral cavity squamous cell carcinoma. The input for sequencing was PBMCs, taken after nivolumab (anti-PD-1) treatment. The chain couples TRBV10-1 to TRBJ2-1; 7 nucleotides match TRBD2. The CDR3 region is CASSPRRETYNEQFF. CDR3 nucleotide sequence: TGCGCCAGCAGCCCTCGGCGGGAGACCTACAATGAGCAGTTCTTC.